These T cell receptor beta chains were read from a single sample in a study of T cell responses to AZD1222 COVID-19 vaccine. Using immunoSEQ multiplex PCR, the repertoire was profiled, and TCRdb retains in-frame clones only, with some absent. The table includes around 99,000 clones, 89% detected once. Here the sequenced sample was peripheral blood, taken on day 0 of AZD1222 vaccination. The receptors here all came from an adult in good health. Each CDR3 is given with its conserved first and last residue. D genes are given only for firm matches. The size of a clone is reported for some rows only, either as once, few or many, or as a class for expanded clones.

v_gene	abundance	d_gene	len	j_gene	CDR3aa	CDR3nt
TRBV28	NA	TRBD1	14	TRBJ1-2	CASRPPGQPYGYTF	TGTGCCAGCAGGCCACCGGGACAGCCGTATGGCTACACCTTC
TRBV19	NA	TRBD2	14	TRBJ2-1	CASRTSGRNNEQFF	TGTGCCAGTCGGACTAGCGGGAGAAACAATGAGCAGTTCTTC
TRBV6-5	once	NA	14	TRBJ2-2	CASKDGATSGELFF	TGTGCCAGCAAGGACGGGGCGACGTCCGGGGAGCTGTTTTTT
TRBV7-8	NA	TRBD1	15	TRBJ2-5	CASSRGQGGKETQYF	TGTGCCAGCAGCCGAGGACAGGGTGGGAAAGAGACCCAGTACTTC
TRBV28	NA	TRBD1	16	TRBJ2-2	CATEQPGTGVTGELFF	TGTGCCACTGAACAGCCCGGGACAGGGGTCACCGGGGAGCTGTTTTTT
TRBV6-2/TRBV6-3	few	TRBD1	14	TRBJ2-1	CASSYPHTGVRQFF	TGTGCCAGCAGTTACCCCCACACAGGGGTTCGGCAGTTCTTC
TRBV28	NA	NA	16	TRBJ1-5	CASSLGGNRVEQPQHF	TGTGCCAGCAGTTTAGGGGGGAATAGAGTGGAGCAGCCCCAGCATTTT
TRBV5-1	NA	TRBD2	14	TRBJ2-2	CASSPLAGDGELFF	TGCGCCAGCAGCCCCCTTGCGGGGGACGGGGAGCTGTTTTTT
TRBV15	NA	TRBD1	14	TRBJ2-1	CATSRGTVGNEQFF	TGTGCCACCAGCAGGGGGACAGTAGGGAATGAGCAGTTCTTC
TRBV12-5	NA	NA	15	TRBJ1-3	CARALRGTRGNTIYF	TGTGCTAGGGCGTTACGAGGGACCCGCGGAAACACCATATATTTT